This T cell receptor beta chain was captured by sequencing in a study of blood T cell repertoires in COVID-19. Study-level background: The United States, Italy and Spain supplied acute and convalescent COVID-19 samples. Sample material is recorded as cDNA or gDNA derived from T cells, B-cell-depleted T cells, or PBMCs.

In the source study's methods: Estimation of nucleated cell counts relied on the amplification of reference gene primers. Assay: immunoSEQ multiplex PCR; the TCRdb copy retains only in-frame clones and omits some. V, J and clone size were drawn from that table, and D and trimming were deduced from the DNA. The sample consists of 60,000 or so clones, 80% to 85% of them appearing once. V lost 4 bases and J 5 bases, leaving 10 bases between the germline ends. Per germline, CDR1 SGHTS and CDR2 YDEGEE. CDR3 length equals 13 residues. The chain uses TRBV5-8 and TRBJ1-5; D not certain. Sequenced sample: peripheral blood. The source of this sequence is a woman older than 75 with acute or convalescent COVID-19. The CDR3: CASSRFGDQPQHF. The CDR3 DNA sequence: TGTGCCAGCAGCCGCTTCGGGGATCAGCCCCAGCATTTT.